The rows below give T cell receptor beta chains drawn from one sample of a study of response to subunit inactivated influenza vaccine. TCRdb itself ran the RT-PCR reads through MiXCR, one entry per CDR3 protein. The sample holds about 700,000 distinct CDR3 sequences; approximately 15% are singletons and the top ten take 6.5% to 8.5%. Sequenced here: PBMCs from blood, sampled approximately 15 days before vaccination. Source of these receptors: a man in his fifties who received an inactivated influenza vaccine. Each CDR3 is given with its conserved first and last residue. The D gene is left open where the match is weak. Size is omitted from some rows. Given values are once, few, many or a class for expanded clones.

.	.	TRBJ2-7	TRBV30	CALSLGGANSYEQYF	TGTGCCTTGAGTCTCGGGGGCGCTAACTCCTACGAGCAGTACTTC
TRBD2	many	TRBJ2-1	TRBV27	CASGLAGVLEQFF	TGTGCCAGCGGACTAGCGGGAGTGCTCGAGCAGTTCTTC
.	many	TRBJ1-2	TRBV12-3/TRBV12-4	CASSPSGGGGYTF	TGTGCCAGCAGCCCATCGGGTGGGGGCGGCTACACCTTC
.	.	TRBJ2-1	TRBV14	CASSQDPPSGDEQFF	TGTGCCAGCAGCCAAGATCCCCCCTCGGGCGATGAGCAGTTCTTC
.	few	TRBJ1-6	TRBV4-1	CASSQESRELYSPLHF	TGCGCCAGCAGCCAAGAGAGCCGGGAGCTCTACTCACCCCTCCACTTT
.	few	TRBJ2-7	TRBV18	CASSPPIVTYEQYF	TGTGCCAGCTCACCACCGATAGTTACCTACGAGCAGTACTTC
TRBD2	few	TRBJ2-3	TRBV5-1	CASSLGAGEVSDTQYF	TGCGCCAGCAGCTTGGGAGCGGGGGAGGTGTCGGATACGCAGTATTTT
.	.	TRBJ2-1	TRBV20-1	CSAGTDTYNEQFF	TGCAGTGCCGGCACCGACACCTACAATGAGCAGTTCTTC
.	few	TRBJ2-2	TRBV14	CASSQLYNTGELFF	TGTGCCAGCAGCCAATTGTATAACACCGGGGAGCTGTTTTTT
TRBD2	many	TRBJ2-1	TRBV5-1	CASSLGTSGGAYNEQFF	TGCGCCAGCAGCTTGGGGACTAGCGGCGGCGCCTACAATGAGCAGTTCTTC
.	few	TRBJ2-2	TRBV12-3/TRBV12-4	CASSTHSDTGELFF	TGTGCCAGCAGTACCCATAGTGACACCGGGGAGCTGTTTTTT
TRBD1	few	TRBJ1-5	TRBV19	CASRRQGSVGMGNQPQHF	TGTGCCAGTAGAAGACAGGGAAGTGTGGGTATGGGCAATCAGCCCCAGCATTTT
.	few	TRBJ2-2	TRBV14	CASSQFRATGELFF	TGTGCCAGCAGCCAATTCAGGGCAACCGGGGAGCTGTTTTTT
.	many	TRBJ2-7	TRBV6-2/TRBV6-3	CASSEPGQRYEQYF	TGTGCCAGCAGTGAGCCGGGACAAAGATACGAGCAGTACTTC
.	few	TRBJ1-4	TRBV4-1	CASSQVAGVGEKLFF	TGCGCCAGCAGCCAAGTAGCAGGGGTCGGGGAAAAACTGTTTTTT
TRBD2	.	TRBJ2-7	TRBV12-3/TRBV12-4	CASSLAGGLEQYF	TGTGCCAGCAGTCTAGCGGGAGGGCTCGAGCAGTACTTC
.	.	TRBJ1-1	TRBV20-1	CSAKNYLEGANTEAFF	TGCAGTGCTAAAAACTACCTTGAAGGTGCGAACACTGAAGCTTTCTTT
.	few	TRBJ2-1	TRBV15	CATSRDVTGSYNEQFF	TGTGCCACCAGCAGAGATGTAACGGGTTCCTACAATGAGCAGTTCTTC
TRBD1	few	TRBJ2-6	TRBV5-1	CASSLAERVWTGGSGANVLTF	TGCGCCAGCAGCTTGGCCGAACGTGTCTGGACAGGGGGCTCTGGGGCCAACGTCCTGACTTTC
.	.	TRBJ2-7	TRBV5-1	CASSLASRDYEQYF	TGCGCCAGCAGCTTGGCTTCCAGGGACTACGAGCAGTACTTC
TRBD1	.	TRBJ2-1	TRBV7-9	CASSPTGTGPYNEQFF	TGTGCCAGCAGTCCCACCGGGACAGGACCCTACAATGAGCAGTTCTTC
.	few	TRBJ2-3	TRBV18	CASSGSRDTQYF	TGTGCCAGCTCAGGTAGCCGGGATACGCAGTATTTT
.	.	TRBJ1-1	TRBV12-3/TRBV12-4	CASSPHRQAPNTEAFF	TGTGCCAGCAGTCCCCACCGACAGGCCCCGAACACTGAAGCTTTCTTT
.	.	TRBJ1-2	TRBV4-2	CASSQERPGDTYGYTF	TGTGCCAGCAGCCAAGAGAGACCAGGGGATACCTATGGCTACACCTTC
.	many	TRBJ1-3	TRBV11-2	CASSLFSRNTIYF	TGTGCCAGCAGCTTATTTTCGAGGAACACCATATATTTT
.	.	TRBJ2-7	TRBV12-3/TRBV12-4	CASSFDDYEQYF	TGTGCCAGCAGTTTCGACGACTACGAGCAGTACTTC
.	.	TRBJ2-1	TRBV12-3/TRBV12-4	CASSSRQEISTVLGSYNEQFF	TGTGCCAGCAGTTCCCGACAGGAGATCTCCACCGTACTGGGGTCCTACAATGAGCAGTTCTTC
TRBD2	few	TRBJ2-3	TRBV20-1	CSARDVSFALAGGDTQYF	TGCAGTGCTAGAGATGTTAGCTTCGCGCTAGCGGGAGGGGATACGCAGTATTTT
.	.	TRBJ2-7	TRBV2	CASSEALLRTPLQYF	TGTGCCAGCAGTGAAGCGCTTTTGAGGACACCTCTGCAGTACTTC
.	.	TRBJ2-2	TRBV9	CASSVATGGPDPGELFF	TGTGCCAGCAGCGTAGCTACTGGGGGCCCCGACCCCGGGGAGCTGTTTTTT
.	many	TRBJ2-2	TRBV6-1	CASSLAGLAGELFF	TGTGCCAGCAGTCTCGCTGGTCTTGCCGGGGAGCTGTTTTTT
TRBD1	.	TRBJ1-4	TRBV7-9	CASSSRQGQEEKLFF	TGTGCCAGCAGCTCTCGACAGGGCCAGGAGGAAAAACTGTTTTTT
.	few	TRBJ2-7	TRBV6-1	CASKAGSGYEQYF	TGTGCCAGCAAGGCGGGGAGTGGCTACGAGCAGTACTTC
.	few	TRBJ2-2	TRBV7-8	CASTPGRQALAGELFF	TGTGCCAGCACCCCAGGCAGGCAGGCACTCGCCGGGGAGCTGTTTTTT
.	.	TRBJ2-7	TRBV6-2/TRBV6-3	CASSYGGRDILYEQYF	TGTGCCAGCAGTTACGGTGGCAGGGACATCCTCTACGAGCAGTACTTC
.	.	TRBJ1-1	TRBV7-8	CASSLVTGPEAFF	TGTGCCAGCAGCTTAGTGACGGGACCTGAAGCTTTCTTT
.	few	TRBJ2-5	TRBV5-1	CASSDQGRGETQYF	TGCGCCAGCAGCGACCAGGGAAGGGGAGAGACCCAGTACTTC
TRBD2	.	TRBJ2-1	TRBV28	CASSSLGLASYNEQFF	TGTGCCAGCAGTTCCCTAGGACTAGCCTCCTACAATGAGCAGTTCTTC
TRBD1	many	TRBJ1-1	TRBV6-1	CASSRLGTGAEAFF	TGTGCCAGCAGCCGTCTCGGGACAGGGGCTGAAGCTTTCTTT
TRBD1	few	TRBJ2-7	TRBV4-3	CASSQGTGVAYEQYF	TGCGCCAGCAGCCAAGGGACAGGGGTGGCCTACGAGCAGTACTTC
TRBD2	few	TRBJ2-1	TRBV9	CASSGAERGENEQFF	TGTGCCAGCAGCGGCGCTGAGCGGGGTGAGAATGAGCAGTTCTTC
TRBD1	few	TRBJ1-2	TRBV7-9	CASSYGQEDYTF	TGTGCCAGCAGCTACGGACAGGAAGACTACACCTTC
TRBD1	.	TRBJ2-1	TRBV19	CASTRRTGAMDEQFF	TGTGCCAGTACCAGACGGACAGGGGCTATGGATGAGCAGTTCTTC
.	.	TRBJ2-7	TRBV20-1	CSARDVRPYEQYF	TGCAGTGCTAGAGATGTCAGACCCTACGAGCAGTACTTC
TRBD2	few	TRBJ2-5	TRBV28	CASSSLASGTQYF	TGTGCCAGCAGTTCACTAGCGTCAGGAACCCAGTACTTC